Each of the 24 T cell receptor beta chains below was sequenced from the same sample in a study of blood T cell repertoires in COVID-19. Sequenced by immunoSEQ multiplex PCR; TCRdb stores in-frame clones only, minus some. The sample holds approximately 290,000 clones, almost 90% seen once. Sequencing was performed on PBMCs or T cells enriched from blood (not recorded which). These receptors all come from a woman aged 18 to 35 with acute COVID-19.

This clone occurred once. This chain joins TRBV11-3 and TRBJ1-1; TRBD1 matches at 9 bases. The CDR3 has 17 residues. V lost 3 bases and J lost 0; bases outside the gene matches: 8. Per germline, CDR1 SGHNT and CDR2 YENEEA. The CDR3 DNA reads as TGTGCCAGCAGCTTCTCACCGGGACAGGGTATGAACACTGAAGCTTTCTTT. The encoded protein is CASSFSPGQGMNTEAFF.

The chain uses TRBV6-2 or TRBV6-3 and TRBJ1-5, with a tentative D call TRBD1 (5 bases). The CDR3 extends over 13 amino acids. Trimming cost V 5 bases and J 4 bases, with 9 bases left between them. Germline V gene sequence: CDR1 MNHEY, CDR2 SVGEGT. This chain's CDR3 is CASSRQQNQPQHF. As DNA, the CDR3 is TGTGCCAGCAGTCGACAGCAAAATCAGCCCCAGCATTTT.

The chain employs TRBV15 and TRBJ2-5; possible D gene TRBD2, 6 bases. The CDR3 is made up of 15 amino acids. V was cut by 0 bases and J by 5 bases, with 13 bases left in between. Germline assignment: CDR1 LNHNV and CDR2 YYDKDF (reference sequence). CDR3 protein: CATSREAGKGETQYF. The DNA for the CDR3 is TGTGCCACCAGCAGAGAAGCGGGCAAGGGTGAGACCCAGTACTTC.

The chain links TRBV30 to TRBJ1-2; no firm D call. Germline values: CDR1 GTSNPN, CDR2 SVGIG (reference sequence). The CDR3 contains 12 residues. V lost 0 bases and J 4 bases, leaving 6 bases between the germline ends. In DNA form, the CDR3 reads TGTGCCTGGAGTGTACAAAGCTATGGCTACACCTTC. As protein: CAWSVQSYGYTF.

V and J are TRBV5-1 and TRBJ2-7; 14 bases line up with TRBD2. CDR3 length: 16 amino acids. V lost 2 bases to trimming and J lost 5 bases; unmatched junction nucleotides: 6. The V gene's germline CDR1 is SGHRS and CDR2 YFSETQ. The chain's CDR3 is CASSFSGTSGRNEQYF. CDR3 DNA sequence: TGCGCCAGCAGCTTCTCCGGGACTAGCGGGAGAAACGAGCAGTACTTC.

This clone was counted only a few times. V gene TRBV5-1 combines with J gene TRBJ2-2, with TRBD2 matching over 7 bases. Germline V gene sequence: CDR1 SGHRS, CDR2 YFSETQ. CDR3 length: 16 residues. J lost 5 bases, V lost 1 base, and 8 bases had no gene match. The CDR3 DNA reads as TGCGCCAGCAGCTTGAGTGCGGGAGCGTTAACCGGGGAGCTGTTTTTT. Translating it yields CASSLSAGALTGELFF.

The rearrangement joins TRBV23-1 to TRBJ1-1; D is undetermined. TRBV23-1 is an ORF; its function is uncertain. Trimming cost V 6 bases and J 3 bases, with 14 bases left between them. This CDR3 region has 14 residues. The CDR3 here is CASRHPGEHTEAFF. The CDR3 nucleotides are TGCGCCAGCAGGCATCCGGGTGAGCACACTGAAGCTTTCTTT.

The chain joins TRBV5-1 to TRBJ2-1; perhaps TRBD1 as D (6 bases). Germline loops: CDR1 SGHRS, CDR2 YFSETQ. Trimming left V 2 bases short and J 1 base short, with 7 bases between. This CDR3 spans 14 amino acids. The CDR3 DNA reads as TGCGCCAGCAGCTTAGACAGGTCCTACAATGAGCAGTTCTTC. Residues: CASSLDRSYNEQFF. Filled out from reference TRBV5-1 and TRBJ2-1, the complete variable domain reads KAGVTQTPRYLIKTRGQQVTLSCSPISGHRSVSWYQQTPGQGLQFLFEYFSETQRNKGNFPGRFSGRQFSNSRSEMNVSTLELGDSALYLCASSLDRSYNEQFFGPGTRLTVL.

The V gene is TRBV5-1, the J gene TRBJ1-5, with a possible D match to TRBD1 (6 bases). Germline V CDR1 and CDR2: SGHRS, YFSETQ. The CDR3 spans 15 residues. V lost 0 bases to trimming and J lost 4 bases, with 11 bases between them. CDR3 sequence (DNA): TGCGCCAGCAGCTTGGGGCAGGGGCCAAATCAGCCCCAGCATTTT. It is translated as CASSLGQGPNQPQHF.

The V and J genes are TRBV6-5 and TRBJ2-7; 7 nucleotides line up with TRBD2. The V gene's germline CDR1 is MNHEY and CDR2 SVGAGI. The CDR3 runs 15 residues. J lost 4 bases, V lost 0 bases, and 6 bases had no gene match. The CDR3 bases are TGTGCCAGCAGTTACTCCTGGGAGCGGGGATACGAGCAGTACTTC. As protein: CASSYSWERGYEQYF.

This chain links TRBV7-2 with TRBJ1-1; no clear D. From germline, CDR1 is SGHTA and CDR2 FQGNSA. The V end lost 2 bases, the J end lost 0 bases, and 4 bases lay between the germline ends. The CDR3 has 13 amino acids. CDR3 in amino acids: CASSLLMNTEAFF. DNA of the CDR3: TGTGCCAGCAGCTTACTTATGAACACTGAAGCTTTCTTT. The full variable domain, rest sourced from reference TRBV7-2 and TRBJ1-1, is GAGVSQSPSNKVTEKGKDVELRCDPISGHTALYWYRQSLGQGLEFLIYFQGNSAPDKSGLPSDRFSAERTGGSVSTLTIQRTQQEDSAVYLCASSLLMNTEAFFGQGTRLTVV.

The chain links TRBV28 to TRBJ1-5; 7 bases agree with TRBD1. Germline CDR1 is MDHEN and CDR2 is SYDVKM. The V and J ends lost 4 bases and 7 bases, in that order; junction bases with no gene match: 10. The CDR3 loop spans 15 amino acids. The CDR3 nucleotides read TGTGCCAGCAGTTGGGTAGGGGGCGAGCGGCAGCCCCAGCATTTT. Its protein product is CASSWVGGERQPQHF. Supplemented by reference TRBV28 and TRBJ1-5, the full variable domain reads DVKVTQSSRYLVKRTGEKVFLECVQDMDHENMFWYRQDPGLGLRLIYFSYDVKMKEKGDIPEGYSVSREKKERFSLILESASTNQTSMYLCASSWVGGERQPQHFGDGTRLSIL.

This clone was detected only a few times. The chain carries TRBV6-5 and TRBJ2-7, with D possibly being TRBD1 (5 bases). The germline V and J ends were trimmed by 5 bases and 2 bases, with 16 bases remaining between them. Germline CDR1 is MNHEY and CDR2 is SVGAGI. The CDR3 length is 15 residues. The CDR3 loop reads CASSPERGRTYEQYF. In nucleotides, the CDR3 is TGTGCCAGCAGTCCCGAAAGGGGCCGCACCTACGAGCAGTACTTC.

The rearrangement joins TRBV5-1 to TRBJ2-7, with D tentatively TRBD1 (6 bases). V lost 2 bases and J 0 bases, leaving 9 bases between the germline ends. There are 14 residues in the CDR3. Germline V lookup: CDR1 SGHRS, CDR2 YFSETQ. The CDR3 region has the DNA TGCGCCAGCAGCTTCAGGGGACCCTCCTACGAGCAGTACTTC. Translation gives CASSFRGPSYEQYF.

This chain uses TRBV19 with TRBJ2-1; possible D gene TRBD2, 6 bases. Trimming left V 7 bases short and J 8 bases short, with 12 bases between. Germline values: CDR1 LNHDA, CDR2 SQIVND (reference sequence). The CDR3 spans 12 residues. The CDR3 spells CASKRERDEQFF. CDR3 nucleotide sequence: TGTGCCAGTAAAAGAGAGCGGGATGAGCAGTTCTTC.

CDR3 sequence: CATSRDSAGRQDNEQFF. In nucleotides, the CDR3 is TGTGCCACCAGCAGAGATTCGGCAGGGAGGCAGGACAATGAGCAGTTCTTC. The genes are TRBV15 and TRBJ2-1; perhaps TRBD2 as D (6 bases). Trimming pared 0 bases from V and 5 bases from J, leaving 17 bases between. The CDR3 is made up of 17 amino acids. Germline-derived CDR1 and CDR2 are LNHNV and YYDKDF (reference sequence).

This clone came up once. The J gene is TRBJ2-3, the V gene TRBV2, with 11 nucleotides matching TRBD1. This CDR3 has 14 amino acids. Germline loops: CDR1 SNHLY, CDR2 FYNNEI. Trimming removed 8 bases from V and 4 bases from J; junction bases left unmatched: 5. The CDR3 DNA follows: TGTGCCAGCTACCGGGACAGGGGGGCAGATACGCAGTATTTT. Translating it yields CASYRDRGADTQYF.

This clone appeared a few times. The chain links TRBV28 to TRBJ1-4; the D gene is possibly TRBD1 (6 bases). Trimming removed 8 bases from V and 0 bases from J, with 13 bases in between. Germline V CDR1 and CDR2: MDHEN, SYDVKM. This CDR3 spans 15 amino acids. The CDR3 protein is CASLAGAATNEKLFF. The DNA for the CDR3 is TGTGCCAGCCTAGCGGGGGCCGCAACTAATGAAAAACTGTTTTTT.

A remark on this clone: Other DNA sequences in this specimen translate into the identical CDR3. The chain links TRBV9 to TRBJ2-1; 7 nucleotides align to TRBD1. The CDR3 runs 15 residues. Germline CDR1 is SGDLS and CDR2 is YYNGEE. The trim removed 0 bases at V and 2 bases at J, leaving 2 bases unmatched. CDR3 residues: CASSVVQGAYNEQFF. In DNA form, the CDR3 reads TGTGCCAGCAGCGTAGTTCAGGGGGCCTACAATGAGCAGTTCTTC.

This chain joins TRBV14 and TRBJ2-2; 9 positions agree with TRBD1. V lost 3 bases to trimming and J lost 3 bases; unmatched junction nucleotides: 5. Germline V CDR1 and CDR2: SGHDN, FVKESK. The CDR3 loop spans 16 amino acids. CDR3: CASSHLRDRDTGELFF. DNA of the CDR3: TGTGCCAGCAGCCACCTCCGGGACAGGGACACCGGGGAGCTGTTTTTT.

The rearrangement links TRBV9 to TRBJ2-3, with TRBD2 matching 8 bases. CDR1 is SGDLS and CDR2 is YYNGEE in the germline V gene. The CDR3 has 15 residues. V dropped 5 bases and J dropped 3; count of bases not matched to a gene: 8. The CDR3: CASRRAGVTTDTQYF. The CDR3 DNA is TGTGCCAGCAGAAGAGCGGGAGTCACGACAGATACGCAGTATTTT.

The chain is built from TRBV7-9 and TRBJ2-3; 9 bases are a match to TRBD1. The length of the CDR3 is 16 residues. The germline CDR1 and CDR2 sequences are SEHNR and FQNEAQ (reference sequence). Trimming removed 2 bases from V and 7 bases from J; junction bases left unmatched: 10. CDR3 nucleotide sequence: TGTGCCAGCAGCTTACCCAGGACAGGGGTGAGAAATACGCAGTATTTT. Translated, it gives CASSLPRTGVRNTQYF.

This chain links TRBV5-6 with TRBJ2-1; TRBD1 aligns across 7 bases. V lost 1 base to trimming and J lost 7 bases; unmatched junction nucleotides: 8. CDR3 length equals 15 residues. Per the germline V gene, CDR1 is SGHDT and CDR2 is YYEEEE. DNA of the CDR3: TGTGCCAGCAGCTTGTACGACAGGGTGGGGAATGAGCAGTTCTTC. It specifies CASSLYDRVGNEQFF.

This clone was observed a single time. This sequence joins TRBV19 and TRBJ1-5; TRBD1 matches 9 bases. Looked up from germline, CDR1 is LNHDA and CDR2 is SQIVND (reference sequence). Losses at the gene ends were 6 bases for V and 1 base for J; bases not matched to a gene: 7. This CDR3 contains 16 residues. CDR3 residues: CASRSLTGGSNQPQHF. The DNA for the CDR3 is TGTGCCAGTAGATCCTTGACAGGGGGGAGCAATCAGCCCCAGCATTTT.